The clone carrying this T cell receptor (beta chain) was recorded a few times. Its antigen is currently unknown. Produced via immunoSEQ multiplex PCR; TCRdb's table is partial and in-frame only. The top ten clones hold approximately 6.5% of a sample with some 140,000 clones, approximately 92% of them seen once. This specimen comes from a study of T cell responses to AZD1222 COVID-19 vaccine. The study's findings and limits: White British people made up most donors, females outnumbered males, and clonal diversity was possibly underestimated.

The CDR3 totals 16 residues. The germline V gene encodes CDR1 SGHRS and CDR2 YFSETQ. Trimming removed 0 bases from V and 4 bases from J; junction bases left unmatched: 4. This sequence joins TRBV5-1 and TRBJ2-2; TRBD2 matches 9 bases. This specimen consisted of peripheral blood, obtained 28 days after the second AZD1222 dose. This TCR was recovered from an adult who received the AZD1222 COVID-19 vaccine. The CDR3 coding sequence is TGCGCCAGCAGCTTGGGGGCACTAGCGGGCACCGGGGAGCTGTTTTTT. Amino acid sequence: CASSLGALAGTGELFF.